A single sample is the source of the 17 T cell receptor beta chains below, sequenced in a study of T cells expressing NK-cell markers. TCRdb re-called the 5' RACE reads and shows each CDR3 protein once, DNA omitted. Here the sample table reports roughly 300,000 distinct CDR3 sequences. Sequenced input: blood T cells: a sorted CD56 or NKG2C T cell subset, CD4+ or CD8+ T cells, or bulk PBMC T cells (not recorded which). The source of these receptors is a woman between 18 and 70 years old in good health.

The chain employs TRBV7-2 and TRBJ2-5; TCRdb proposes TRBD1, but this gene call is untestable without DNA. The length of the CDR3 is 14 residues. The germline V gene has CDR1 SGHTA and CDR2 FQGNSA. The CDR3 sequence is CASSLGTGWETQYF.

The chain is built from TRBV19 and TRBJ1-2. From germline, CDR1 is LNHDA and CDR2 SQIVND (reference sequence). CDR3 length equals 14 residues. CDR3 loop: CASKVRGAPAGYTF. The complete variable domain, with remaining parts taken from reference TRBV19 and TRBJ1-2, reads DGGITQSPKYLFRKEGQNVTLSCEQNLNHDAMYWYRQDPGQGLRLIYYSQIVNDFQKGDIAEGYSVSREKKESFPLTVTSAQKNPTAFYLCASKVRGAPAGYTFGSGTRLTVV.

V usage is TRBV7-2 and J usage is TRBJ2-3; TCRdb's assignment of TRBD1 cannot be checked, as there is no DNA. The CDR3 has 13 amino acids. Germline V gives CDR1 SGHTA, CDR2 FQGNSA. The CDR3 here is CASRPGAGNTQYF.

The rearrangement links TRBV12-3 or TRBV12-4 to TRBJ1-5. The CDR3 extends over 16 amino acids. The CDR3 here is CASSLGQDYYNQPQHF.

The chain recombines TRBV7-2 with TRBJ2-4; the TCRdb call, TRBD1, lacks DNA for checking. The CDR3 covers 12 residues. Per germline, CDR1 SGHTA and CDR2 FQGNSA. The CDR3 spells CASSLVGDSLYF.

The chain is built from TRBV29-1 and TRBJ2-5; the TRBD2 assignment by TCRdb is unverifiable without DNA. Germline CDR1 reads SQVTM; CDR2 reads ANQGSEA. The CDR3 is 11 residues long. CDR3 in amino acids: CSVVRGETQYF.

V usage is TRBV20-1 and J usage is TRBJ2-3. Germline V lookup: CDR1 DFQATT, CDR2 SNEGSKA (reference sequence). The CDR3 extends over 15 amino acids. This chain's CDR3 is CSARDERNVADTQYF.

The rearrangement joins TRBV4-3 to TRBJ1-6. CDR1 LGHNA and CDR2 YSLEER come from the germline V gene. The CDR3 extends over 15 amino acids. CDR3 in amino acids: CASSQEVQTNSPLHF.

The rearrangement links TRBV18 to TRBJ2-4; TCRdb calls TRBD2, which cannot be checked without DNA. Germline assignment: CDR1 KGHSH and CDR2 LQKENI. The CDR3 is made up of 14 amino acids. CDR3 in amino acids: CASSPLRDLNIQYF.

The chain joins TRBV29-1 to TRBJ2-5; absent DNA, TCRdb's TRBD1 call cannot be checked. The germline gives CDR1 SQVTM, CDR2 ANQGSEA. The CDR3 is 12 amino acids. CDR3: CSVAPGGETQYF.

The rearrangement uses TRBV18 and TRBJ1-2. This CDR3 has 13 amino acids. Germline V gene lookup returns CDR1 KGHSH and CDR2 LQKENI. CDR3 in amino acids: CASRKGGNYGYTF.

The chain recombines TRBV6-5 with TRBJ1-5; the D gene TCRdb calls, TRBD1, cannot be checked with no DNA. From germline, CDR1 is MNHEY and CDR2 SVGAGI. The CDR3 runs 14 residues. The CDR3 sequence: CASSPAVSNQPQHF.

The chain's CDR3 is CASSVLPQGGELFF. V gene TRBV9 combines with J gene TRBJ2-2. Germline CDR1 reads SGDLS; CDR2 reads YYNGEE. This CDR3 region has 14 residues.

The chain uses TRBV25-1 and TRBJ1-2; the TCRdb call, TRBD1, lacks DNA for checking. The CDR3 runs 14 residues. Germline-derived CDR1 and CDR2 are MGHDK and SYGVNS. The CDR3 sequence: CASSERSQGVGYTF.

The chain links TRBV3-1 to TRBJ1-3. The germline gives CDR1 LGHDT, CDR2 YNNKEL (reference sequence). There are 13 residues in the CDR3. The CDR3 sequence is CASRKSSGNTIYF.

The chain uses TRBV5-1 and TRBJ2-1; the D call of TRBD2 rests on TCRdb alone, since no DNA is present to check it. Germline V gene sequence: CDR1 SGHRS, CDR2 YFSETQ. This CDR3 has 14 amino acids. CDR3 protein: CASSLELAGNEQFF.

The chain links TRBV12-3 or TRBV12-4 to TRBJ1-1; the TRBD1 assignment by TCRdb is unverifiable without DNA. CDR3 length: 14 amino acids. Here the CDR3 reads CASSLDIGGTEAFF.